This T cell receptor (beta chain) was captured by sequencing in a study of regulatory T cells in long-lasting Graves disease (dated by TCRdb to about 2021). Background for the entire study: Newly diagnosed Graves' disease patients had taken antithyroid drugs for less than 3 months. Peripheral blood TCR sequencing and RNA sequencing compared persistent Graves' disease patients with newly diagnosed Graves' disease patients. The study took place in China and was registered as a clinical trial. TCR sequencing covered around 13 persistent and approximately 20 newly diagnosed Graves' disease patients, some 33 samples in total. Broader findings and caveats from the paper: A larger number of public clonotypes was shared among persistent patients (approximately 2,600) than among newly diagnosed patients (around 880). Persistent Graves' disease patients showed lower TCR Shannon entropy and fewer highly expanded clones than newly diagnosed patients, suggesting clonal expansion. The small sample size was acknowledged by the authors as a limitation that may reduce accuracy. Peripheral blood alone was examined, since thyroid tissue, which constituted the primary lesion, could not be accessed. Sequencing and analysis were restricted to the TCR beta chain. Persistent disease showed preferential use of TRBV28, TRBJ1-2 and TRBJ2-5, whereas newly diagnosed disease favored TRBV20-1 and TRBJ2-1.

The time point tag for this specimen amounts to: newly diagnosed GD, antithyroid drugs for less than 3 months. For both TCR sequencing and RNA sequencing, RNA was extracted from PBMCs in TRIzol. The diagnosis of Graves' disease was made according to American Thyroid Association guidelines. Patients for the study were recruited at an endocrinology department in Xi'an, China. Each patient gave about 8.1 milliliters of peripheral blood, collected in an EDTA anticoagulant tube. Ficoll Paque Plus density gradient separation was used to isolate PBMCs, and no further T cell sorting was performed. An Agilent 2100 Bioanalyzer and agarose gel were used to assess RNA quality, and a NanoDrop 2000 was used to measure RNA concentration. Inclusive of the bounding cysteine and phenylalanine, the CDR3 is 14 residues long. Only the CDR3 part of the read is kept: 42 bases, read in frame from the first base. The germline V gene encodes CDR1 MDHEN and CDR2 SYDVKM. The junction shows trimming of 6 bases on V and 3 bases on J, and the gene matches do not reach 2 bases of it.

Comment on this clonotype: Its antigen is still unknown. It has no much larger one-base neighbor in the sample; base qualities were not kept.

The receptor library was made with multiplex PCR. The data were produced on an Illumina HiSeq 4000. To build TCR beta libraries, CDR3 regions were amplified by Arm-PCR using iRepertoire HTBI primers. PCR products were gel purified before sequencing. The authors' analysis ran thus. A total of around 59 TRBV and approximately 13 TRBJ segments were identified across samples and were used for gene usage analysis of CDR3 amino acid clonotypes. COPE and FqMerger were used to merge the filtered high-quality paired reads into contigs. BLAST was used to align contigs to IMGT TRBV, TRBD and TRBJ reference genes, with CDR3 defined following IMGT. Highly expanded clones were defined as clonotypes with a frequency above 0.1%. Shannon entropy served as the measure of repertoire diversity, while the Gini coefficient captured V-J evenness. Clonotypes shared by more than one individual were considered public. TCRdb handled the public reads itself, with Q25 trimming in fastp and clone calling in MiXCR, and kept productive beta chains. Each entry merges the rows of one CDR3 protein and shows their most common DNA and genes. TCRdb, not the authors, supplied the V and J calls. The sample profile shows a few hundred thousand distinct CDR3 sequences; approximately 18% of them were found once. The top ten hold roughly 10% of the sample.

The same sample was also studied in work on T cells in Graves' hyperthyroidism and ophthalmopathy. Drawing on the second study: A patient counted as having stable Graves' hyperthyroidism if no progression to ophthalmopathy occurred over 18 months of follow-up. Hyperthyroidism patients were aged 18 to 65 years and newly diagnosed, with disease duration of less than 2 months. Patients with uncontrolled infections, other autoimmune diseases, pregnancy or lactation were excluded. Diagnoses were based on clinical symptoms, serum thyroxine and TRAb, thyroid ultrasound and orbital computed tomography. The TCR CDR3 was subjected to a first round of RT-PCR using the HTBI primer set and the Qiagen OneStep RT-PCR kit. Most expanded thyroid clonotypes (frequency above 0.001) were also detected in blood, suggesting blood repertoires may reflect thyroid immune responses. A model built on a 13 V-J signature distinguished ophthalmopathy from stable hyperthyroidism, reaching about 89% sensitivity and under 84% specificity in cross-validation and 80%/75% in testing. In validation, the model predicted progression to ophthalmopathy a median of about 6 months before onset, with around 70% sensitivity and 72.22% specificity. TCR V-J signatures able to tell the groups apart were searched for in a discovery cohort of 95 to 100 patients, of whom roughly 42 had Graves' ophthalmopathy and roughly 58 had stable Graves' hyperthyroidism. Prospective prediction of ophthalmopathy was tested in an independent validation cohort of fewer than 20 hyperthyroidism patients and 17 patients who later progressed to ophthalmopathy. The roughly 100 discovery patients were randomly divided into training and test sets at a 7:3 ratio. In addition, the study compared T-cell repertoires in thyroid tissue and in blood from six Graves' hyperthyroidism patients. After blood sampling, hyperthyroidism patients were treated with methimazole at a starting dose of 30 mg daily, and ophthalmopathy patients were treated with high-dose intravenous methylprednisolone. A second multiplex PCR round built the libraries, followed by size selection and purification. Libraries were sequenced paired-end with 100 bp reads on an Illumina HiSeq2000. Raw data were processed with SOAPnuke, discarding reads with adapters, uncalled bases, mean Phred below 15, or no exact constant-primer or identifier match. High-quality paired reads were merged using COPE v1.2.5, and each unique nucleotide sequence was defined as a clonotype. Clonotypes were aligned to IMGT TRBV, TRBD and TRBJ reference segments using MiTCR v1.1. Analysis was restricted to V-J combinations with a frequency above 0.0001, which covered roughly 99% of repertoires. A TCS score was defined as the ratio of F50 (clonal expansion) to E x V (chaos), with BLOSUM62-based TCRdist applied between CDR3 peptides within each V-J. Welch's t-statistics and random forest reduced around 550 V-J features to around 14, which were used in a naive Bayes classifier (R e1071). Sample size was not statistically predetermined, and blinding of investigators to group allocation was not performed. The paper describes TCR Vbeta CDR3 sequencing of 135 peripheral blood samples, made up of 43 ophthalmopathy patients, 70 to 75 hyperthyroidism patients and some 17 progressor patients.

This TCR came from a woman aged 25 to 45 with Graves disease. Donor details come from another sample of the same person, matched by shared clones. The chain is made from TRBV28 and TRBJ2-1; TRBD2 agrees with 10 junctional bases. Sequenced here: peripheral blood mononuclear cells (PBMCs), sampled at new diagnosis, from a patient treated with antithyroid drugs. The sequenced DNA is TGTGCCAGCAGGCTAGCGGGAGTCTACAATGAGCAGTTCTTC. It translates as CASRLAGVYNEQFF.